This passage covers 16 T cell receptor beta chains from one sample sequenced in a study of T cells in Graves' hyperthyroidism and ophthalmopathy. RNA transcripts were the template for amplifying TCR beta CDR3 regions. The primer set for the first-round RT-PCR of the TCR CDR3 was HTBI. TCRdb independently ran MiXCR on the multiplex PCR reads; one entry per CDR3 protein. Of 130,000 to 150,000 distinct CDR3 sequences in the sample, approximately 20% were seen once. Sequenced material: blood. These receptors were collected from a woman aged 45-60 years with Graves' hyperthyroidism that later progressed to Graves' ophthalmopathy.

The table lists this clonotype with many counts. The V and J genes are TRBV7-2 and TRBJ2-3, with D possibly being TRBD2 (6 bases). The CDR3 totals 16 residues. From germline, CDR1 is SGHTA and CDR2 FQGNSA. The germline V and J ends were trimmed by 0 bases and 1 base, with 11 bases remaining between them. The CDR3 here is CASSLAGGWGTDTQYF. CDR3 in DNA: TGTGCCAGCAGCTTAGCGGGAGGTTGGGGCACAGATACGCAGTATTTT. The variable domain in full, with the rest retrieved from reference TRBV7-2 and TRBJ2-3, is GAGVSQSPSNKVTEKGKDVELRCDPISGHTALYWYRQSLGQGLEFLIYFQGNSAPDKSGLPSDRFSAERTGGSVSTLTIQRTQQEDSAVYLCASSLAGGWGTDTQYFGPGTRLTVL.

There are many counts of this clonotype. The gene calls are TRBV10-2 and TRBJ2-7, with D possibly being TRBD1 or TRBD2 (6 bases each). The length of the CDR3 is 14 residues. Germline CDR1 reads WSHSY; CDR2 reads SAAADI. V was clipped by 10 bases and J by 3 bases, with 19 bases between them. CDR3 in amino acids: CATSSGGGFYEQYF. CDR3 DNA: TGCGCCACCTCCTCCGGAGGGGGGTTCTACGAGCAGTACTTC.

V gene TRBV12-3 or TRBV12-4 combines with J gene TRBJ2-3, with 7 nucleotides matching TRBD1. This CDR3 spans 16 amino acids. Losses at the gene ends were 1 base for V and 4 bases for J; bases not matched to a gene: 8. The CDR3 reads CASSLGLRDSADTQYF. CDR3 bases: TGTGCCAGCAGTTTAGGCCTCAGGGACAGCGCAGATACGCAGTATTTT.

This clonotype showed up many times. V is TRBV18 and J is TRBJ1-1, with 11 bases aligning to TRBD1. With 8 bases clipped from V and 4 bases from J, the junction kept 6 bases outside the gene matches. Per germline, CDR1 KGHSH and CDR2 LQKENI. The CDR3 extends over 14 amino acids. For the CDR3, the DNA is TGTGCCAGCCACCGGGACAGGGGGACCACTGAAGCTTTCTTT. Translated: CASHRDRGTTEAFF.

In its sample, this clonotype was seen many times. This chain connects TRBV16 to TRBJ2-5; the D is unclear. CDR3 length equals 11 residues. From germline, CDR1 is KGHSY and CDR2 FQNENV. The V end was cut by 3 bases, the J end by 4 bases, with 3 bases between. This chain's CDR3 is CASSHGETQYF. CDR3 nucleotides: TGTGCCAGCAGCCACGGAGAGACCCAGTACTTC. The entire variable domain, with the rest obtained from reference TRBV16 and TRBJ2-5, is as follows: GEEVAQTPKHLVRGEGQKAKLYCAPIKGHSYVFWYQQVLKNEFKFLISFQNENVFDETGMPKERFSAKCLPNSPCSLEIQATKLEDSAVYFCASSHGETQYFGPGTRLLVL.

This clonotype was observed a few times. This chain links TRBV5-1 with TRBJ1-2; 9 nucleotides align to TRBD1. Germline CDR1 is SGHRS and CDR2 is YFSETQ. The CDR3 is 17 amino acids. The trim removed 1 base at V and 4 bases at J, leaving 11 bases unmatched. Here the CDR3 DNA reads TGCGCCAGCAGCTTGAATATCCCGGGACAGGGTGTCTATGGCTACACCTTC. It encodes CASSLNIPGQGVYGYTF.

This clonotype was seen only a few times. The CDR3 DNA is TGTGCCAGCAGTTTAGTCGGGAATAACTATGGCTACACCTTC. Its translation: CASSLVGNNYGYTF. The V gene is TRBV12-3 or TRBV12-4, the J gene TRBJ1-2, with D unresolved. The CDR3 totals 14 residues. V was trimmed by 1 base and J by 1 base, leaving 7 bases between them.

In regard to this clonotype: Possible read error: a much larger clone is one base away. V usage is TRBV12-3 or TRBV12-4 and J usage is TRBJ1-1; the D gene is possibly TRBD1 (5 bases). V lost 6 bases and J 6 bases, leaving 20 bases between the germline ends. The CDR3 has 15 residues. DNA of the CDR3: TGTGCCAGCAGGAATTCCAGGGAGATAGGGGCTGAAGCTTTCTTT. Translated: CASRNSREIGAEAFF.

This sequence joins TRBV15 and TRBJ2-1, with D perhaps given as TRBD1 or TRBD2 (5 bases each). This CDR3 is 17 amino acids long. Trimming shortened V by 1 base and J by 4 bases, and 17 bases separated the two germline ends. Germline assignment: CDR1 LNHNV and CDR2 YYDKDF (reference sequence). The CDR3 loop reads CATSRATQGPRYNEQFF. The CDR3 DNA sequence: TGTGCCACCAGCAGAGCCACGCAGGGACCACGTTACAATGAGCAGTTCTTC.

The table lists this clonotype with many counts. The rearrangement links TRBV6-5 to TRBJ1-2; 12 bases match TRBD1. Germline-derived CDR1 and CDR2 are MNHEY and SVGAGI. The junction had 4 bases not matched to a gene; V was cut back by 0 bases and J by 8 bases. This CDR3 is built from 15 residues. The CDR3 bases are TGTGCCAGCAGTTACTCGGGACAGGGGGCAACCGGCTACACCTTC. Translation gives CASSYSGQGATGYTF.

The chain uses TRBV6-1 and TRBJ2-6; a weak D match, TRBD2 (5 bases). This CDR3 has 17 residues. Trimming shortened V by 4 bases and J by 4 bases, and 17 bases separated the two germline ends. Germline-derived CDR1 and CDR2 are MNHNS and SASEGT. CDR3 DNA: TGTGCCAGCAGTGTTCTAACCACCAGCGGAGGGGCCAACGTCCTGACTTTC. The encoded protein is CASSVLTTSGGANVLTF.

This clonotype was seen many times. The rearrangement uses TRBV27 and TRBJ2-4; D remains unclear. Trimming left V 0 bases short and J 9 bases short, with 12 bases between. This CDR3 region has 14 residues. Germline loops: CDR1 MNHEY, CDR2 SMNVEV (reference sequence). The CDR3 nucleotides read TGTGCCAGCAGTTTATCTCCCCTTCGTGCCATTCAGTACTTC. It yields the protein CASSLSPLRAIQYF.

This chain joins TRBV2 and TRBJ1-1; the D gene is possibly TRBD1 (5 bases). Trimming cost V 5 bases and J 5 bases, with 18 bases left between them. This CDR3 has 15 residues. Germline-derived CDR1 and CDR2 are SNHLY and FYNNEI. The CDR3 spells CASSSPGLQGTEAFF. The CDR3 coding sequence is TGTGCCAGCAGTTCGCCGGGACTCCAAGGGACTGAAGCTTTCTTT.

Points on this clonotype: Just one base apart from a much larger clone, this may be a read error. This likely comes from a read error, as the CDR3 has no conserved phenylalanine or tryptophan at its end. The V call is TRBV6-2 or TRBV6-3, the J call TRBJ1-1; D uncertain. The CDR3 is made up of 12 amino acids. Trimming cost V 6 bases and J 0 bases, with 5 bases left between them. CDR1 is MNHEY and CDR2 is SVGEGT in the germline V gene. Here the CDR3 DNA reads TGTGCCAGCAGGGTTCTGAACACTGAAGCTTTCCTT. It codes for CASRVLNTEAFL.

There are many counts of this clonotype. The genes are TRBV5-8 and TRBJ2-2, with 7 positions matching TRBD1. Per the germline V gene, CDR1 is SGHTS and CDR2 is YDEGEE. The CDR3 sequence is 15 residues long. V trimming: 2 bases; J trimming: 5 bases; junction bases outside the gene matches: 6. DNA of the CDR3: TGTGCCAGCAGCTTCCATACAGGGGAAACCGGGGAGCTGTTTTTT. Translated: CASSFHTGETGELFF. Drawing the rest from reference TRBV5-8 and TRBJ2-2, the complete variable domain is EAGVTQSPTHLIKTRGQQATLRCSPISGHTSVYWYQQALGLGLQFLLWYDEGEERNRGNFPPRFSGRQFPNYSSELNVNALELEDSALYLCASSFHTGETGELFFGEGSRLTVL.

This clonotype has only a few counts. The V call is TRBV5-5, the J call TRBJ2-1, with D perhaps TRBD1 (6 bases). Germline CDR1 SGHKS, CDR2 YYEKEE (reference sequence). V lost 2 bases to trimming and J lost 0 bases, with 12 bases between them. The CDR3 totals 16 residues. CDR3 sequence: CASSLADRSSYNEQFF. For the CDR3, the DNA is TGTGCCAGCAGCTTAGCCGACAGGAGCTCCTACAATGAGCAGTTCTTC.